This T cell receptor (beta chain) was sequenced during a study of CD8+CD57+ T cells in acquired aplastic anemia. Using genomic DNA as the template, TCR beta VDJ and CDR3 profiling was carried out. From the reads, TCRdb called clonotypes with MiXCR, one entry per CDR3 protein. Of 170,000 or so distinct CDR3 sequences in the sample, around 60% were seen once. Flow cytometry had shown expanded CD8+CD57+ cells in the patients chosen for sequencing. Per germline, CDR1 MNHNS and CDR2 SASEGT. The CDR3 extends over 15 amino acids. Trimming shortened V by 1 base and J by 8 bases, and 17 bases separated the two germline ends.

This sequence was found in a human donor with aplastic anemia. This rearrangement joins TRBV6-1 to TRBJ1-1; TRBD1 is a possible D gene (5 bases). Specimen: sorted CD4+, CD8+, or CD8+CD57+ T cells (not recorded which) from PBMCs. This chain's CDR3 is CASSEVGGGSREAFF. The CDR3 nucleotides are TGTGCCAGCAGTGAAGTTGGGGGGGGTTCTAGAGAAGCTTTCTTT.